The clone carrying this T cell receptor (beta chain) was seen a few times. As yet, its antigen is unknown. The data derive from a study of response to subunit inactivated influenza vaccine. General study points: New T cells are recruited in small numbers by each seasonal influenza vaccination, according to the authors' suggestion.

From the RT-PCR reads, TCRdb called clonotypes with MiXCR, one entry per CDR3 protein. Found here are over 650,000 distinct CDR3 sequences, roughly 20% of them singletons; the top ten hold roughly a tenth. This CDR3 has 12 residues. V lost 5 bases and J 8 bases, leaving 12 bases between the germline ends. The germline gives CDR1 ENHRY, CDR2 SYGVKD. This chain joins TRBV10-3 and TRBJ1-2, with a weak D call TRBD1 (5 bases). This receptor was identified in a man aged 45-65 years who received an inactivated influenza vaccine. Here the sequenced sample was PBMCs from blood, taken about 5 days after vaccination. This CDR3 is CAISHEQEGYTF. As DNA, the CDR3 is TGTGCCATCAGTCATGAACAGGAGGGCTACACCTTC.